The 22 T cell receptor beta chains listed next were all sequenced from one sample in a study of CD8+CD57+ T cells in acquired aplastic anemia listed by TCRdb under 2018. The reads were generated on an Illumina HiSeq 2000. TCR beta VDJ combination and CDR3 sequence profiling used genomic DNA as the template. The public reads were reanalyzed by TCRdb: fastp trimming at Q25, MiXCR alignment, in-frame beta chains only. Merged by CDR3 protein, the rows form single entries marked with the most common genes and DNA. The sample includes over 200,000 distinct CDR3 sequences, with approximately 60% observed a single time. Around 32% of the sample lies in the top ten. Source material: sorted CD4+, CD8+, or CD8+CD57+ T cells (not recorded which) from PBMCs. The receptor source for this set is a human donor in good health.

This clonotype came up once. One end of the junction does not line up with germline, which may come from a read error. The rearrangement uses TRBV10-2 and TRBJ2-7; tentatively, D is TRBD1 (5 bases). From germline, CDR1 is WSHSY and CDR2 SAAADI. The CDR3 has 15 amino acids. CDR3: CASSPRQSGYWEQYF. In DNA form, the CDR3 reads TGTGCCAGCAGTCCCCGACAGTCTGGGTACTGGGAGCAGTACTTC.

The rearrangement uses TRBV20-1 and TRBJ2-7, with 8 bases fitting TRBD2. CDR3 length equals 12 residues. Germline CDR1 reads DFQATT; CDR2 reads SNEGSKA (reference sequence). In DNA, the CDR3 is TGCAGAGTTGCCGGGGGGGTGGGTGAGCAGTACTTC. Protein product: CRVAGGVGEQYF.

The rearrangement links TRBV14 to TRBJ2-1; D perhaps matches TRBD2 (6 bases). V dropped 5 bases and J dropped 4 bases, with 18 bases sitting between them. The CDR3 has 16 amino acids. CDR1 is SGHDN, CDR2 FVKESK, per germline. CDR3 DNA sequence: TGTGCCAGCAGCGTTAAAGCGGGCCCACCGTACAATGAGCAGTTCTTC. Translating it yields CASSVKAGPPYNEQFF.

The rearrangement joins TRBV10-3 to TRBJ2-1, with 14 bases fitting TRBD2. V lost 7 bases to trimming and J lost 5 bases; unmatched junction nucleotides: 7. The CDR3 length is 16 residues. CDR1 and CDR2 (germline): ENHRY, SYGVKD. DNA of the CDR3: TGTGCCATCAAGACTAGCGGGGGGGCTGGCGACAATGAGCAGTTCTTC. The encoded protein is CAIKTSGGAGDNEQFF.

The CDR3 bases are TGTGCCAGCAGTGGGAGAAGGGGGATACCCTCGAACACCGGGGAGCTGTTTTTT. Encoded protein: CASSGRRGIPSNTGELFF. The J gene is TRBJ2-2, the V gene TRBV6-5; the D gene is possibly TRBD1 (6 bases). Germline V gene lookup returns CDR1 MNHEY and CDR2 SVGAGI. The V and J ends lost 5 bases and 0 bases respectively, with 19 bases between them. The CDR3 covers 18 residues.

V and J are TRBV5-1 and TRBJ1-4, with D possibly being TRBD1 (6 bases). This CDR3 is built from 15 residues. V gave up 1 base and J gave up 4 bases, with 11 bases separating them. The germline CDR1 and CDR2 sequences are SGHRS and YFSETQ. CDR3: CASSLSGRGNEKLFF. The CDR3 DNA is TGCGCCAGCAGCTTGAGCGGCAGGGGTAATGAAAAACTGTTTTTT.

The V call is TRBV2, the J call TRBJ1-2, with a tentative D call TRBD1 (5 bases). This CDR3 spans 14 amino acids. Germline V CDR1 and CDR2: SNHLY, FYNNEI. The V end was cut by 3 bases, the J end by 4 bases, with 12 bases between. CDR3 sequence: CASSEGQTAYGYTF. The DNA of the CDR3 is TGTGCCAGCAGTGAGGGGCAGACAGCCTATGGCTACACCTTC.

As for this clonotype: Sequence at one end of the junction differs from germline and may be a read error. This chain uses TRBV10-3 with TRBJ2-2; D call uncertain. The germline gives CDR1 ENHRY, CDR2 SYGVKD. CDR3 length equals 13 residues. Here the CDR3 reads CASSFKKWGELFF. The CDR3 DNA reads TGTGCCAGCAGTTTTAAAAAATGGGGGGAGCTGTTTTTT.

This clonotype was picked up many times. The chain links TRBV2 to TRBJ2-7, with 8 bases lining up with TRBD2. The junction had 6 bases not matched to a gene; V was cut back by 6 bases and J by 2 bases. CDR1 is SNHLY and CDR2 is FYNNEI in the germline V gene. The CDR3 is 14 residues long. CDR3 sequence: CASRGEAGAYEQYF. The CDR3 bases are TGTGCCAGCAGGGGCGAAGCGGGAGCCTACGAGCAGTACTTC.

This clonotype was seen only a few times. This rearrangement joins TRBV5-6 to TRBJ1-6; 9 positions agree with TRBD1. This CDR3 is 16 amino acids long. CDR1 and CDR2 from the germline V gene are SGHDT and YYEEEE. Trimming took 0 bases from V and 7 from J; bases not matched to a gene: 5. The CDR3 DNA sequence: TGTGCCAGCAGCTTGGATTCCGGGACAGGGAATTCACCCCTCCACTTT. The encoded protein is CASSLDSGTGNSPLHF.

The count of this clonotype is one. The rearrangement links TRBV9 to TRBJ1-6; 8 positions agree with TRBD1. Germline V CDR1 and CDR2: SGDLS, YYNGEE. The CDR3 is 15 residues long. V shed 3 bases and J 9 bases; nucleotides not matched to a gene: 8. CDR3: CASSAYGTGGSPLHF. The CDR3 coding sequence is TGTGCCAGCAGCGCCTACGGGACAGGTGGTTCACCCCTCCACTTT.

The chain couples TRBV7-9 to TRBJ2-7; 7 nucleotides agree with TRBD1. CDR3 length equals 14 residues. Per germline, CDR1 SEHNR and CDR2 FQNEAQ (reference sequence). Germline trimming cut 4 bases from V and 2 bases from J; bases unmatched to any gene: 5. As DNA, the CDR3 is TGTGCCAGCAGCTCGAACAGGGGTCCCTACGAGCAGTACTTC. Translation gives CASSSNRGPYEQYF.

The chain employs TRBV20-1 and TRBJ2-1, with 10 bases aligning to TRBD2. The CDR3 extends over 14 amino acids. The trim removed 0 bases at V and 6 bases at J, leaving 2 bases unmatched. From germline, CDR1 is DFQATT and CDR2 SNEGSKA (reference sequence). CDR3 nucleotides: TGCAGTGCTAGAGATAGCGGGGGGCCCAATGAGCAGTTCTTC. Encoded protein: CSARDSGGPNEQFF.

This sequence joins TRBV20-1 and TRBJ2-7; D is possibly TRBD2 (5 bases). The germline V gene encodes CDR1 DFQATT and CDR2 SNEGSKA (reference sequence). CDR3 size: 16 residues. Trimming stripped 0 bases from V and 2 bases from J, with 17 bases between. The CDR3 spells CSARDLEEEVAYEQYF. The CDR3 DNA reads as TGCAGTGCTAGAGATCTCGAGGAGGAAGTAGCCTACGAGCAGTACTTC.

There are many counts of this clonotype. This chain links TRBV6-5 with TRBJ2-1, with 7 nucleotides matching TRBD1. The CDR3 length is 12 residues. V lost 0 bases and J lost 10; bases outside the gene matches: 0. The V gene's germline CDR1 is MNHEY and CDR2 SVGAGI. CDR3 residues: CASSYSDREQFF. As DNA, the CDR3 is TGTGCCAGCAGTTACTCGGACAGGGAGCAGTTCTTC.

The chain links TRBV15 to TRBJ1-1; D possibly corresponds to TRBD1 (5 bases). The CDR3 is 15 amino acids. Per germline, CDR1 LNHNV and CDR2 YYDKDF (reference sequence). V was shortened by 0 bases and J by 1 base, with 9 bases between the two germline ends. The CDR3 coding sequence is TGTGCCACCAGCAGAGATTCAGGGCGGAACACTGAAGCTTTCTTT. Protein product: CATSRDSGRNTEAFF.

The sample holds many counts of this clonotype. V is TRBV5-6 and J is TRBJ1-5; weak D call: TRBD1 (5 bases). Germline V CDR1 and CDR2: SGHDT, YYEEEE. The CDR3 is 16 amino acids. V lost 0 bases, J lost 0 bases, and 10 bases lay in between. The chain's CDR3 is CASSLVDSYSNQPQHF. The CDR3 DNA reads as TGTGCCAGCAGCTTGGTCGACAGTTATAGCAATCAGCCCCAGCATTTT.

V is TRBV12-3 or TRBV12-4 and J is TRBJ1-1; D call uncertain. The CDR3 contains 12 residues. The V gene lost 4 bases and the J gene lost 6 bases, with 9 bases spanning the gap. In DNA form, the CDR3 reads TGTGCCAGCAGTTCGGGAGGTTCTGAAGCTTTCTTT. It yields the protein CASSSGGSEAFF.

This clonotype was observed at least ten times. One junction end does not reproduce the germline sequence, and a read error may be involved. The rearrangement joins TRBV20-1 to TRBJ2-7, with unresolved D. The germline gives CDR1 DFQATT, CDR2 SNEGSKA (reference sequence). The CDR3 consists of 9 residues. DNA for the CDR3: TGCAGTGCCCAGGACGGATGGGGCTTC. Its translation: CSAQDGWGF.

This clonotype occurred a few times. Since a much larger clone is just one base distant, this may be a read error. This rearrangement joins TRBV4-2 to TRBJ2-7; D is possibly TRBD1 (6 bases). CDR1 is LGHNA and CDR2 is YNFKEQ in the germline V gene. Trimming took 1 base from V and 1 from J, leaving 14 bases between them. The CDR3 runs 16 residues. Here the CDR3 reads CASSQGGGWSSYEQYF. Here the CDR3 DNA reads TGTGCCAGCAGCCAAGGAGGGGGATGGTCGTCCTACGAGCAGTACTTC.

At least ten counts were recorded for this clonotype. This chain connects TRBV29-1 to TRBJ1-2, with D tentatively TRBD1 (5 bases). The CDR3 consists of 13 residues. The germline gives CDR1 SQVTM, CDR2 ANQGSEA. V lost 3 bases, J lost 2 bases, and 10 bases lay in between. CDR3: CSVDDGQNYGYTF. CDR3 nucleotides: TGCAGCGTTGATGACGGACAAAACTATGGCTACACCTTC.

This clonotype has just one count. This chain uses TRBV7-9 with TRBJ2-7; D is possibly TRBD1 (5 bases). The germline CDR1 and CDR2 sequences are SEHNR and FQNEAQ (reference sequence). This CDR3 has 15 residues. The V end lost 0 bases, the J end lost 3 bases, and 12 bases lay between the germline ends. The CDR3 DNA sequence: TGTGCCAGCAGCTTAGCCGAAGACAGAATCTACGAGCAGTACTTC. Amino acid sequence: CASSLAEDRIYEQYF. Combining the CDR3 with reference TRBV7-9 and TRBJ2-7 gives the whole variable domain DTGVSQNPRHKITKRGQNVTFRCDPISEHNRLYWYRQTLGQGPEFLTYFQNEAQLEKSRLLSDRFSAERPKGSFSTLEIQRTEQGDSAMYLCASSLAEDRIYEQYFGPGTRLTVT.